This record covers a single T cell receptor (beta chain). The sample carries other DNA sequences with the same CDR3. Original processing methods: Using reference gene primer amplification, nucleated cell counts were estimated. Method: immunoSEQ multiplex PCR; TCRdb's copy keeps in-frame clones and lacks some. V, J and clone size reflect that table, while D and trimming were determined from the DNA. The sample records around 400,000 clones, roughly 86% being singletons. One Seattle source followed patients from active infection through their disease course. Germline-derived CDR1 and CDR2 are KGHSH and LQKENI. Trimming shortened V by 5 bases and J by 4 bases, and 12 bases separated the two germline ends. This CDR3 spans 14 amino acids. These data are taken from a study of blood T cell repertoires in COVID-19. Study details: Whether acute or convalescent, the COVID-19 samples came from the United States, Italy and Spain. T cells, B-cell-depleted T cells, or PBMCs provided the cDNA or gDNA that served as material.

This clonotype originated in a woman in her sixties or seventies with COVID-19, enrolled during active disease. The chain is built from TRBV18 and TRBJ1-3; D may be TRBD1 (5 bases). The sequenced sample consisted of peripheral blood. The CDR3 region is CASSSQGSGNTIYF. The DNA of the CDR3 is TGTGCCAGCTCATCTCAGGGATCGGGAAACACCATATATTTT. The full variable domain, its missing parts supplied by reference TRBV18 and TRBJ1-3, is NAGVMQNPRHLVRRRGQEARLRCSPMKGHSHVYWYRQLPEEGLKFMVYLQKENIIDESGMPKERFSAEFPKEGPSILRIQQVVRGDSAAYFCASSSQGSGNTIYFGEGSWLTVV.